Presented here are 21 T cell receptor beta chains from one specimen sequenced in a study of blood T cells in healthy people across ages (dated by TCRdb to about 2015). The library was obtained by 5' RACE. Sequenced using an Illumina HiSeq 2500. A second roughly 6 to 11 cycle PCR used a sample-barcoded 5' primer and a J-beta primer mix. TCRdb applied fastp at Q25 and MiXCR to the public reads, then kept only in-frame beta chains. Duplicate CDR3 protein sequences are folded into a single record with the most common DNA and genes. The sample includes approximately 730,000 distinct CDR3 sequences, with around 40% observed a single time. The leading ten clones occupy under 25% of the sample. Sequencing was carried out using blood. These TCRs come from a woman in her fifties or sixties in good health.

This chain links TRBV7-3 with TRBJ2-3, with 11 bases fitting TRBD1. The CDR3 has 14 residues. Looked up from germline, CDR1 is SGHTA and CDR2 is FQGTGA. With 5 bases clipped from V and 5 bases from J, the junction kept 3 bases outside the gene matches. CDR3 coding DNA: TGTGCCAGCAGCGGACAGGGGGCAATAGATACGCAGTATTTT. Amino acid sequence: CASSGQGAIDTQYF.

The chain carries TRBV11-3 and TRBJ1-1; 7 bases fit TRBD1. The germline gives CDR1 SGHNT, CDR2 YENEEA. V lost 5 bases and J lost 1; bases outside the gene matches: 7. This CDR3 comprises 15 residues. The CDR3: CASSPTGRPNTEAFF. In DNA, the CDR3 is TGTGCCAGCAGCCCGACAGGGAGGCCGAACACTGAAGCTTTCTTT.

A few counts support this clonotype. The chain carries TRBV20-1 and TRBJ2-5; 11 bases agree with TRBD2. This CDR3 has 18 residues. The J segment lost 3 bases and the V segment lost 0 bases, leaving 12 bases of the junction unmatched. CDR1 and CDR2 (germline): DFQATT, SNEGSKA (reference sequence). The CDR3 nucleotides are TGCAGTGCTAGAGATCCCCTCCCGGCACTAGCGGGAGAAGAGACCCAGTACTTC. Residues: CSARDPLPALAGEETQYF.

The rearrangement uses TRBV5-1 and TRBJ1-2; TRBD1 matches at 7 bases. The CDR3 is 13 amino acids. With V trimmed by 6 bases and J by 6 bases, 8 bases remained unmatched. CDR1 and CDR2 (germline): SGHRS, YFSETQ. DNA of the CDR3: TGCGCCAGCACAGGTAGACAGGGACATGGCTACACCTTC. Translated: CASTGRQGHGYTF. Full variable domain (remainder filled in from reference TRBV5-1 and TRBJ1-2): KAGVTQTPRYLIKTRGQQVTLSCSPISGHRSVSWYQQTPGQGLQFLFEYFSETQRNKGNFPGRFSGRQFSNSRSEMNVSTLELGDSALYLCASTGRQGHGYTFGSGTRLTVV.

This rearrangement joins TRBV25-1 to TRBJ1-4; 9 bases fit TRBD1. The V segment lost 4 bases and the J segment 8 bases; nucleotides outside the gene matches: 8. This CDR3 has 15 residues. The germline CDR1 and CDR2 sequences are MGHDK and SYGVNS. The CDR3 bases are TGTGCCAGCAGTGTCGGGGACAGGGTTTTAGAAAAACTGTTTTTT. It yields the protein CASSVGDRVLEKLFF.

In regard to this clonotype: A much more abundant neighbour one base away suggests this may be a read error. The V gene is TRBV10-3, the J gene TRBJ2-7, with D possibly matching TRBD1 (5 bases). This CDR3 has 14 amino acids. Trimming left V 3 bases short and J 3 bases short, with 12 bases between. Germline V gene sequence: CDR1 ENHRY, CDR2 SYGVKD. The CDR3 loop is CAISEGASNYEQYF. The DNA for the CDR3 is TGTGCCATCAGTGAAGGGGCTTCGAACTACGAGCAGTACTTC.

This CDR3 is CASRVLKATWRRNGYTF. CDR3 DNA: TGTGCCAGCAGGGTCCTGAAAGCTACCTGGCGGCGGAATGGCTACACCTTC. The chain joins TRBV21-1 to TRBJ1-2. TRBV21-1 is a pseudogene. The CDR3 sequence is 17 residues long.

To note about this clonotype: At one end, the junction sequence differs from germline, possibly due to a read error. For the CDR3, the DNA is TGTGCCAGCAGTGAATTACACAGATACAATGGGCAGTTCTTC. This gives the protein CASSELHRYNGQFF. This chain connects TRBV6-1 to TRBJ2-1; D ambiguous. From germline, CDR1 is MNHNS and CDR2 SASEGT. The CDR3 has 14 residues.

This clonotype has a single count. The rearrangement uses TRBV5-1 and TRBJ1-6; a weak D match, TRBD1 (6 bases). Germline CDR1 reads SGHRS; CDR2 reads YFSETQ. This CDR3 is built from 14 residues. With 1 base removed from V and 11 bases from J, the gap between germline ends came to 13 bases. CDR3 sequence reads: CASSLTGTNPPLHF. CDR3 DNA: TGCGCCAGCAGCTTGACAGGGACAAATCCACCCCTCCACTTT.

In its sample, this clonotype was seen a few times. The J gene is TRBJ2-6, the V gene TRBV6-2 or TRBV6-3; no reliable D call. Germline V gene sequence: CDR1 MNHEY, CDR2 SVGEGT. V lost 6 bases to trimming and J lost 0 bases, with 6 bases between them. The length of the CDR3 is 14 residues. The CDR3 nucleotides read TGTGCCAGCAGAGTGTTCTCTGGGGCCAACGTCCTGACTTTC. Encoded protein: CASRVFSGANVLTF.

This clonotype has a count of ten or more. The rearrangement uses TRBV4-3 and TRBJ2-1; 12 nucleotides line up with TRBD2. The V gene end was trimmed by 0 bases and the J gene end by 3 bases; junction bases not matched to a gene: 3. This CDR3 has 17 amino acids. Germline V CDR1 and CDR2: LGHNA, YSLEER. The CDR3 nucleotides read TGCGCCAGCAGCCAAGATGGACTAGCGGGATTCTACAATGAGCAGTTCTTC. Translated, it gives CASSQDGLAGFYNEQFF.

This clonotype has a single count. The gene calls are TRBV18 and TRBJ2-4; a weak D match, TRBD2 (6 bases). The better agreement between TRBJ2-7 and the DNA end casts doubt on the J call. The CDR3 runs 15 residues. CDR1 KGHSH and CDR2 LQKENI come from the germline V gene. CDR3: CASSPMTRPPDEQYF. As DNA, the CDR3 is TGTGCCAGCTCACCAATGACTAGACCTCCGGACGAGCAGTACTTC.

The chain uses TRBV7-2 and TRBJ2-1, with D maybe TRBD2 (6 bases). This CDR3 region has 14 residues. CDR1 and CDR2 from the germline V gene are SGHTA and FQGNSA. The V end lost 5 bases, the J end lost 6 bases, and 14 bases lay between the germline ends. The CDR3: CASSQIAAVNEQFF. In DNA, the CDR3 is TGTGCCAGCAGCCAGATAGCGGCAGTCAATGAGCAGTTCTTC.

This chain connects TRBV5-1 to TRBJ2-7; D gene unclear. Germline CDR1 is SGHRS and CDR2 is YFSETQ. The CDR3 sequence is 16 residues long. V was cut by 0 bases and J by 3 bases, with 16 bases left in between. The CDR3 sequence is CASSLGIRTENYEQYF. CDR3 DNA sequence: TGCGCCAGCAGCTTGGGGATCCGTACAGAAAACTACGAGCAGTACTTC.

The V and J genes are TRBV27 and TRBJ2-1; D might be TRBD1 (5 bases). Trimming took 4 bases from V and 9 from J, leaving 7 bases between them. CDR1 is MNHEY and CDR2 is SMNVEV in the germline V gene (reference sequence). The CDR3 is made up of 11 amino acids. The CDR3 nucleotides read TGTGCCAGCAGTTCCCAGGGTGAGCAGTTCTTC. As protein: CASSSQGEQFF.

As for this clonotype: The conserved phenylalanine or tryptophan normally closing the CDR3 is absent here, so this likely arose from a read error. The V gene is TRBV27, the J gene TRBJ1-2, with D possibly matching TRBD1 (6 bases). The CDR3 contains 12 residues. The V gene's germline CDR1 is MNHEY and CDR2 SMNVEV (reference sequence). V was pared by 10 bases and J by 2 bases, with 11 bases between. CDR3 DNA sequence: TGTGCCACCGGACAGATCAACTATGGCTACACCCTC. It translates to CATGQINYGYTL.

V gene TRBV7-2 combines with J gene TRBJ2-3, with 12 bases fitting TRBD2. CDR3 size: 16 residues. CDR1 is SGHTA and CDR2 is FQGNSA in the germline V gene. V dropped 5 bases and J dropped 5; count of bases not matched to a gene: 8. The CDR3 DNA sequence: TGTGCCAGCAGCGCTAGCCTAGCGGGGGGGGTAGATACGCAGTATTTT. Protein: CASSASLAGGVDTQYF.

In this sample, this clonotype turned up a few times. This rearrangement joins TRBV7-9 to TRBJ2-3; D not resolved. The V gene's germline CDR1 is SEHNR and CDR2 FQNEAQ (reference sequence). CDR3 size: 16 residues. Trimming stripped 4 bases from V and 2 bases from J, with 16 bases between. The CDR3 here is CASSSPTDTFTDTQYF. CDR3 in DNA: TGTGCCAGCAGCTCCCCTACCGATACCTTCACAGATACGCAGTATTTT.

Regarding this clonotype: A read error may explain this, as a much larger clone is one base away. The V and J genes are TRBV29-1 and TRBJ2-5; 15 bases are shared with TRBD2. This CDR3 comprises 20 residues. CDR1 and CDR2 from the germline V gene are SQVTM and ANQGSEA. V lost 4 bases, J lost 3 bases, and 18 bases stayed unmatched. The chain's CDR3 is CSVARDWGVRTSGREETQYF. CDR3 bases: TGCAGCGTTGCAAGAGATTGGGGGGTAAGGACTAGCGGGAGGGAAGAGACCCAGTACTTC.

The chain employs TRBV28 and TRBJ2-7; TRBD1 matches 7 bases. This CDR3 is 16 amino acids long. The J segment lost 0 bases and the V segment lost 6 bases, leaving 11 bases of the junction unmatched. CDR1 MDHEN and CDR2 SYDVKM come from the germline V gene. CDR3 residues: CASSLEWSGGSYEQYF. The CDR3 region has the DNA TGTGCCAGCAGCCTAGAGTGGTCAGGGGGCTCCTACGAGCAGTACTTC.

The chain combines TRBV5-1 with TRBJ2-7; TRBD2 aligns across 9 bases. CDR1 and CDR2 from the germline V gene are SGHRS and YFSETQ. The V gene end was trimmed by 3 bases and the J gene end by 7 bases; junction bases not matched to a gene: 8. The CDR3 extends over 14 amino acids. CDR3 loop: CASSYGTSPREQYF. The CDR3 DNA is TGCGCCAGCAGCTACGGGACTAGCCCGAGGGAGCAGTACTTC.